This record looks at one TCR beta chain sequence and its context. Its antigen remains unknown. This entry is derived from a study of cytomegalovirus exposure and HLA in healthy donors. Whole-study findings and limits: A later analysis linked a missense DCLRE1C variant to TCR beta V- and J-gene trimming.

PCR was performed using 60 Vbeta and 13 Jbeta primers. Sequencing was performed with immunoSEQ multiplex PCR; in TCRdb, only in-frame clones are kept and a portion is missing. The sample carries some 70,000 clones, under 80% recorded once. This CDR3 has 15 amino acids. Trimming cost V 8 bases and J 7 bases, with 20 bases left between them. The receptor comes from a male donor in good health and CMV-seropositive. The specimen sequenced was PBMCs. The chain employs TRBV23-1 and TRBJ1-4, with D tentatively TRBD1 (5 bases). TRBV23-1 is an ORF, with its function uncertain. This CDR3 is CASRLRRGIGEKLFF. For the CDR3, the DNA is TGCGCCAGCCGGTTGAGAAGGGGTATCGGTGAAAAACTGTTTTTT.